Presented here are 3 T cell receptor beta chains from one specimen sequenced in a study of T cell responses to AZD1222 COVID-19 vaccine (dated by TCRdb to the early 2020s). The library relied on the immunoSEQ multiplex PCR assay. Entries here come from immuneACCESS through TCRdb and include only in-frame sequences with V and J called. Some clones fail to appear in such tables; in the studies checked, an unresolved V gene covers under half of the shortfall, and the cause of the remainder is unknown. The sample contains about 100,000 clones, 86% of them found a single time. Approximately 5.1% of the sample is in the top ten clones. The time point label for this specimen denotes: baseline before first vaccination. The sample in question was peripheral blood, obtained on day 0 of AZD1222 vaccination. The receptors come from an adult in good health.

This clone showed up just once. J is TRBJ2-1 and V is TRBV18; 7 bases are shared with TRBD2. J gave up 5 bases and V 3 bases, and 7 bases lay outside the gene matches. In germline, CDR1 is KGHSH, CDR2 LQKENI. CDR3 size: 15 residues. CDR3 DNA sequence: TGTGCCAGCTCACCGAGGCTAGCGGATAACAATGAGCAGTTCTTC. It translates to CASSPRLADNNEQFF.

This clone has a single count. The chain combines TRBV6-5 with TRBJ1-6, with TRBD1 identical over 8 bases. J gave up 10 bases and V 2 bases, and 10 bases lay outside the gene matches. Germline loops: CDR1 MNHEY, CDR2 SVGAGI. The CDR3 contains 16 residues. The CDR3 region has the DNA TGTGCCAGCAGTTACCGGTCGGCAGGGGGCGTATCACCCCTCCACTTT. It yields the protein CASSYRSAGGVSPLHF.

This clone was detected once. The chain joins TRBV10-3 to TRBJ2-7, with a possible D match to TRBD1 (5 bases). CDR3 length: 14 amino acids. Germline V CDR1 and CDR2: ENHRY, SYGVKD. Trimming left V 5 bases short and J 2 bases short, with 13 bases between. The CDR3 DNA is TGTGCCATCAGTTCCTTCAGGGCGCCCTACGAGCAGTACTTC. Its protein product is CAISSFRAPYEQYF.